At least ten counts were recorded for the clone carrying this T cell receptor beta chain. The antigen remains undetermined. V lost 4 bases and J lost 2, with 5 bases in between. The CDR3 extends over 12 amino acids. Looked up from germline, CDR1 is ENHRY and CDR2 is SYGVKD. CDR3-region Arm-PCR and iRepertoire HTBI primers produced the TCR beta libraries. TCRdb reprocessed the multiplex PCR reads via MiXCR and lists one record per CDR3 protein. The sample carries fewer than 550,000 distinct CDR3 sequences, around 16% recorded once. This sample was included in a study of regulatory T cells in long-lasting Graves disease. General study points: Favoring TRBV28, TRBJ1-2 and TRBJ2-5 was a feature seen in persistent disease.

Time point: newly diagnosed GD, antithyroid drugs for less than 3 months. Scientists built the TCR library using RNA that was extracted from PBMCs. This sample was also put to use in a study of T cells in Graves' hyperthyroidism and ophthalmopathy.

The chain has TRBV10-3 and TRBJ1-1; D gene ambiguous. The TCR originated in a woman aged 40 to 65 with Graves disease. The source was peripheral blood mononuclear cells (PBMCs), collected at new diagnosis, from a patient treated with antithyroid drugs. The CDR3 reads CAISGANTEAFF. As DNA, the CDR3 is TGTGCCATCAGTGGAGCAAACACTGAAGCTTTCTTT.